These T cell receptor beta chains were read from a single sample in a study of shared clonotypes between healthy human individuals. Profiled with immunoSEQ multiplex PCR; TCRdb holds only in-frame clones, not every one. The table includes over 850,000 clones, 70% to 80% detected once. Specimen: memory CD4+ T cells from PBMCs. These receptors were obtained from a man aged 18 to 29 in good health. Some clones in this sample may be carry-over from other donors' samples. Both conserved end residues are part of each CDR3. D genes are given only for firm matches. Size values are once, few and many counts, or a class for expanded clones, and some rows have none.

CDR3nt: TGTGCCAGCAGTGTTAATGGCCCGCGGGGGGGCCACGAGCAGTACTTC
CDR3aa: CASSVNGPRGGHEQYF
d_gene: TRBD2
j_gene: TRBJ2-7
abundance: NA
v_gene: TRBV2

CDR3nt: TGCAGCGGTACCCAGGGGTTAACAGCTTTCTTT
CDR3aa: CSGTQGLTAFF
d_gene: NA
j_gene: TRBJ1-1
abundance: NA
v_gene: TRBV29-1

CDR3nt: TGCGCCAGCAGCATTAGCGGCAGCTCCTACGAGCAGTACTTC
CDR3aa: CASSISGSSYEQYF
d_gene: NA
j_gene: TRBJ2-7
abundance: once
v_gene: TRBV5-1

CDR3nt: TGTGCCAGCAGCCGAGGACTAGCTTCGGGCACAGATACGCAGTATTTT
CDR3aa: CASSRGLASGTDTQYF
d_gene: TRBD2
j_gene: TRBJ2-3
abundance: NA
v_gene: TRBV5-4

CDR3nt: TGCGCCAGCAGCGAGGGACAGGGCAACTATGGCTACACCTTC
CDR3aa: CASSEGQGNYGYTF
d_gene: TRBD1
j_gene: TRBJ1-2
abundance: NA
v_gene: TRBV4-1

CDR3nt: TGTGCCAGCAGTCCTCGGGACTTTCTTTCAGATACGCAGTATTTT
CDR3aa: CASSPRDFLSDTQYF
d_gene: NA
j_gene: TRBJ2-3
abundance: NA
v_gene: TRBV6-1

CDR3nt: TGTGCCAGCAGTTTATTCCCGGGCACCGGGGAGCTGTTTTTT
CDR3aa: CASSLFPGTGELFF
d_gene: NA
j_gene: TRBJ2-2
abundance: NA
v_gene: TRBV27

CDR3nt: TGTGCCAGCAGCCCCCGTGGCCCGCAGGCTATACTGAGACACGAGCAGTACTTC
CDR3aa: CASSPRGPQAILRHEQYF
d_gene: NA
j_gene: TRBJ2-7
abundance: NA
v_gene: TRBV7-6

CDR3nt: TGTGCCAGCATCCGAGGTGTGGGGGGAGCTACGCAGTATTTT
CDR3aa: CASIRGVGGATQYF
d_gene: NA
j_gene: TRBJ2-3
abundance: NA
v_gene: TRBV6-5

CDR3nt: TGTGCCAGCACACAGTTGAACACTGAAGCTTTCTTT
CDR3aa: CASTQLNTEAFF
d_gene: NA
j_gene: TRBJ1-1
abundance: NA
v_gene: TRBV18

CDR3nt: TGTGCCAGCTCACCACCCCTGGAACGAAACACCGGGGAGCTGTTTTTT
CDR3aa: CASSPPLERNTGELFF
d_gene: NA
j_gene: TRBJ2-2
abundance: NA
v_gene: TRBV18

CDR3nt: TGCAGCGTTCAGGGGCGGACAGATACGCAGTATTTT
CDR3aa: CSVQGRTDTQYF
d_gene: NA
j_gene: TRBJ2-3
abundance: NA
v_gene: TRBV29-1

CDR3nt: TGTGCCAGCAGGCCATTAGTAGGTCTTGAAGCTTTCTTT
CDR3aa: CASRPLVGLEAFF
d_gene: NA
j_gene: TRBJ1-1
abundance: NA
v_gene: TRBV9

CDR3nt: TGCGCCAGCAGCCCAACCCTAGGGGGTCCCAACCAGCATTTT
CDR3aa: CASSPTLGGPNQHF
d_gene: NA
j_gene: TRBJ1-5
abundance: NA
v_gene: TRBV5-1

CDR3nt: TGTGCCAGCAGTTGGGCTAGCGGGTTTTACACCGGGGAGCTGTTTTTT
CDR3aa: CASSWASGFYTGELFF
d_gene: TRBD2
j_gene: TRBJ2-2
abundance: NA
v_gene: TRBV27

CDR3nt: TGTGCCAGCAGCCCCGGGGCGATTCAGTACTTC
CDR3aa: CASSPGAIQYF
d_gene: NA
j_gene: TRBJ2-4
abundance: NA
v_gene: TRBV6-6

CDR3nt: TGTGCCAGTAGGCCCCGGGACAGTAACTATGGCTACACCTTC
CDR3aa: CASRPRDSNYGYTF
d_gene: TRBD1
j_gene: TRBJ1-2
abundance: NA
v_gene: TRBV19

CDR3nt: TGTGCCACCAGCAGAGATGGTTTTTTAGGACAGGGCGGCTACACCTTC
CDR3aa: CATSRDGFLGQGGYTF
d_gene: TRBD1
j_gene: TRBJ1-2
abundance: NA
v_gene: TRBV15

CDR3nt: TGTGCCAGCAGCTCGGCCGGTAAGGACACCATATATTTT
CDR3aa: CASSSAGKDTIYF
d_gene: NA
j_gene: TRBJ1-3
abundance: NA
v_gene: TRBV11-2

CDR3nt: TGCGCCAGCAGCTTTTTCGGAGGGCCGAATGAGCAGTTCTTC
CDR3aa: CASSFFGGPNEQFF
d_gene: NA
j_gene: TRBJ2-1
abundance: NA
v_gene: TRBV5-1

CDR3nt: TGTGCTAGTGGTTTGGTGGCCGGGGGCGTCGGGGAGCTGTTTTTT
CDR3aa: CASGLVAGGVGELFF
d_gene: NA
j_gene: TRBJ2-2
abundance: NA
v_gene: TRBV12-5

CDR3nt: TGTGCCAGCAGTCCCTCGACAGGGGTAACAGATACGCAGTATTTT
CDR3aa: CASSPSTGVTDTQYF
d_gene: TRBD1
j_gene: TRBJ2-3
abundance: NA
v_gene: TRBV28

CDR3nt: TGTGCCTGGAGTGTAGGGCTAGCGGCAGATACGCAGTATTTT
CDR3aa: CAWSVGLAADTQYF
d_gene: TRBD2
j_gene: TRBJ2-3
abundance: few
v_gene: TRBV30

CDR3nt: TGCAGCGTTTTGACTAGCGGGAGCATCCATGAGCAGTTCTTC
CDR3aa: CSVLTSGSIHEQFF
d_gene: TRBD2
j_gene: TRBJ2-1
abundance: NA
v_gene: TRBV29-1

CDR3nt: TGTGCCAGCAGTTTTGGACCAGAGCAGTTCTTC
CDR3aa: CASSFGPEQFF
d_gene: NA
j_gene: TRBJ2-1
abundance: NA
v_gene: TRBV2

CDR3nt: TGTGCCAGCAGCCGGACTAGCACAGATACGCAGTATTTT
CDR3aa: CASSRTSTDTQYF
d_gene: NA
j_gene: TRBJ2-3
abundance: NA
v_gene: TRBV7-3

CDR3nt: TGCAGCGTTGATGTCCGCGGCTACAATGAGCAGTTCTTC
CDR3aa: CSVDVRGYNEQFF
d_gene: NA
j_gene: TRBJ2-1
abundance: NA
v_gene: TRBV29-1

CDR3nt: TGTGCCAGCAGGAGCCCCGACAGGCCCTACGAGCAGTACTTC
CDR3aa: CASRSPDRPYEQYF
d_gene: NA
j_gene: TRBJ2-7
abundance: NA
v_gene: TRBV6-5

CDR3nt: TGTGCCAGCAGTGAAAGACCACCCCCAGCGAGCTCCTACGAGCAGTACTTC
CDR3aa: CASSERPPPASSYEQYF
d_gene: NA
j_gene: TRBJ2-7
abundance: NA
v_gene: TRBV6-1

CDR3nt: TGTGCCAGCAGCTTCCCACCCAGGGCCACTGAAGCTTTCTTT
CDR3aa: CASSFPPRATEAFF
d_gene: NA
j_gene: TRBJ1-1
abundance: NA
v_gene: TRBV5-6

CDR3nt: TGTGCCAGCAGCTTACCCGGGACGGCTGGAAACACCATATATTTT
CDR3aa: CASSLPGTAGNTIYF
d_gene: NA
j_gene: TRBJ1-3
abundance: NA
v_gene: TRBV11-2

CDR3nt: TGTGCCAGCAGTTCCCGGTGGCGGAGCAACAATGAGCAGTTCTTC
CDR3aa: CASSSRWRSNNEQFF
d_gene: NA
j_gene: TRBJ2-1
abundance: NA
v_gene: TRBV28

CDR3nt: TGTGCCAGCAGCTTGGGTGGGGGACACACTGAAGCTTTCTTT
CDR3aa: CASSLGGGHTEAFF
d_gene: NA
j_gene: TRBJ1-1
abundance: NA
v_gene: TRBV5-6